Listed below are T cell receptor beta chains from one sample, sequenced in a study of blood T cell repertoires in COVID-19. The protocol was immunoSEQ multiplex PCR, while the TCRdb copy is restricted to in-frame clones and leaves out a portion. The sample has 290,000 or so clones, around nine tenths seen once. The sequencing input was PBMCs or T cells enriched from blood (not recorded which). These receptors were collected from a woman aged 18-30 years who had recovered from COVID-19. The CDR3 runs from the conserved cysteine through the conserved F or W. D genes are given only for firm matches. Clone size is shown for a subset of rows, as once, few, many or a class of expanded clone.

V gene: TRBV30
J gene: TRBJ1-1
clone size: .
D gene: .
CDR3 DNA: TGTGCCTGGAGTGTATCTAAGAACACTGAAGCTTTCTTT
CDR3 protein: CAWSVSKNTEAFF

V gene: TRBV6-5
J gene: TRBJ1-1
clone size: .
D gene: .
CDR3 DNA: TGTGCCAGCAGTTACTTCGGGGGGACTGAAGCTTTCTTT
CDR3 protein: CASSYFGGTEAFF

V gene: TRBV6-5
J gene: TRBJ1-2
clone size: .
D gene: .
CDR3 DNA: TGTGCCAGCAGACTTCCACAGCTAACTAACTATGGCTACACCTTC
CDR3 protein: CASRLPQLTNYGYTF

V gene: TRBV13
J gene: TRBJ1-6
clone size: once
D gene: .
CDR3 DNA: TGTGCCAGCAGCTTAGAGGGAGGGAGCTCCTATAATTCACCCCTCCACTTT
CDR3 protein: CASSLEGGSSYNSPLHF

V gene: TRBV30
J gene: TRBJ1-6
clone size: .
D gene: .
CDR3 DNA: TGTGCCTGGAATACAGAGCCATCAGGCTCACCCCTCCACTTT
CDR3 protein: CAWNTEPSGSPLHF

V gene: TRBV7-2
J gene: TRBJ1-1
clone size: .
D gene: .
CDR3 DNA: TGTGCCAGCACCCTACAGGGCACTGAAGCTTTCTTT
CDR3 protein: CASTLQGTEAFF

V gene: TRBV30
J gene: TRBJ2-7
clone size: .
D gene: TRBD1
CDR3 DNA: TGTGCCTGTGGGACAGGCTCCGGAAAGGGCCTTAGCGAGCAGTACTTC
CDR3 protein: CACGTGSGKGLSEQYF

V gene: TRBV6-2/TRBV6-3
J gene: TRBJ1-3
clone size: .
D gene: .
CDR3 DNA: TGTGCCAGCAGTTACGCCGGGGTCTCTGGAAACACCATATATTTT
CDR3 protein: CASSYAGVSGNTIYF

V gene: TRBV4-2
J gene: TRBJ1-2
clone size: .
D gene: .
CDR3 DNA: TGTGCCAGCAGCCCCTCCCAGGACGGTGACTACGGCTACACCTTC
CDR3 protein: CASSPSQDGDYGYTF

V gene: TRBV4-3
J gene: TRBJ2-7
clone size: once
D gene: .
CDR3 DNA: TGCGCCAGCAGCCAAGTCGTTATGACAGGAGTCCACGAGCAGTACTTC
CDR3 protein: CASSQVVMTGVHEQYF

V gene: TRBV11-3
J gene: TRBJ2-1
clone size: once
D gene: TRBD2
CDR3 DNA: TGTGCCAGCAGCTTAGACCTTTTGGGAGGGCTTCCCCATGAGCAGTTCTTC
CDR3 protein: CASSLDLLGGLPHEQFF

V gene: TRBV5-1
J gene: TRBJ2-1
clone size: .
D gene: .
CDR3 DNA: TGCGCCAGCAGCTACTCAGGGGTTGGTAATGAGCAGTTCTTC
CDR3 protein: CASSYSGVGNEQFF

V gene: TRBV24-1
J gene: TRBJ2-3
clone size: .
D gene: .
CDR3 DNA: TGTGCCACCAGTGATTTAACGGGATCCACAGATACGCAGTATTTT
CDR3 protein: CATSDLTGSTDTQYF

V gene: TRBV5-4
J gene: TRBJ1-2
clone size: .
D gene: .
CDR3 DNA: TGTGCCAGCGGACCTAGACAGACAAACTATGGCTACACCTTC
CDR3 protein: CASGPRQTNYGYTF

V gene: TRBV3-1/TRBV3-2
J gene: TRBJ1-3
clone size: .
D gene: .
CDR3 DNA: TGTGCCAGCAGCCAAGATCTGTCAGGTTCGGACACCATATATTTT
CDR3 protein: CASSQDLSGSDTIYF

V gene: TRBV3-1/TRBV3-2
J gene: TRBJ2-1
clone size: .
D gene: TRBD2
CDR3 DNA: TGTGCCAGCAGCCAAACTAGCGTAACTGGCAATGAGCAGTTCTTC
CDR3 protein: CASSQTSVTGNEQFF

V gene: TRBV19
J gene: TRBJ2-1
clone size: .
D gene: TRBD2
CDR3 DNA: TGTGCCAGTAGTAACCCGACTAGCGGGAAGAGGAATGAGCAGTTCTTC
CDR3 protein: CASSNPTSGKRNEQFF

V gene: TRBV29-1
J gene: TRBJ1-4
clone size: once
D gene: TRBD1
CDR3 DNA: TGCAGCGTTGAAGCGGACAGGGGGCGTGAAAAACTGTTTTTT
CDR3 protein: CSVEADRGREKLFF

V gene: TRBV7-2
J gene: TRBJ2-1
clone size: .
D gene: TRBD2
CDR3 DNA: TGTGCCAGCAGCCCCCCCGTTTTAGCGTGGGAGGGGTCCTACAATGAGCAGTTCTTC
CDR3 protein: CASSPPVLAWEGSYNEQFF

V gene: TRBV4-3
J gene: TRBJ2-1
clone size: .
D gene: TRBD2
CDR3 DNA: TGCGCCAGCAGCCCTAGAGCGGGAGTAAACTACAATGAGCAGTTCTTC
CDR3 protein: CASSPRAGVNYNEQFF

V gene: TRBV30
J gene: TRBJ2-6
clone size: .
D gene: TRBD1
CDR3 DNA: TGTGCCTGGAGTGGCGACAGGGTATTGAGGTATGGCTCTGGGGCCAACGTCCTGACTTTC
CDR3 protein: CAWSGDRVLRYGSGANVLTF

V gene: TRBV2
J gene: TRBJ1-6
clone size: .
D gene: .
CDR3 DNA: TGTGCCAGCAGTGAGGGTCCAGCCTCGAGGTCACCCCTCCACTTT
CDR3 protein: CASSEGPASRSPLHF

V gene: TRBV7-9
J gene: TRBJ2-4
clone size: .
D gene: TRBD1
CDR3 DNA: TGTGCCAGCAGCTCCGGGACAGGGCGTTCTCTGACCAAAAACATTCAGTACTTC
CDR3 protein: CASSSGTGRSLTKNIQYF

V gene: TRBV7-8
J gene: TRBJ2-7
clone size: .
D gene: .
CDR3 DNA: TGTGCCAGCAGCTTAGTAGCTGTCAATGCACGGACTTACGAGCAGTACTTC
CDR3 protein: CASSLVAVNARTYEQYF

V gene: TRBV5-8
J gene: TRBJ1-1
clone size: .
D gene: .
CDR3 DNA: TGTGCCAGCAGGGACGGGGACACTGAAGCTTTCTTT
CDR3 protein: CASRDGDTEAFF

V gene: TRBV18
J gene: TRBJ1-1
clone size: few
D gene: .
CDR3 DNA: TGTGCCAGCTCACCAAGACAGACGAACACTGAAGCTTTCTTT
CDR3 protein: CASSPRQTNTEAFF

V gene: TRBV6-2/TRBV6-3
J gene: TRBJ2-3
clone size: .
D gene: TRBD2
CDR3 DNA: TGTGCCAGCAGTTACACCCTAGCGGGGGTTCTCAATACGCAGTATTTT
CDR3 protein: CASSYTLAGVLNTQYF

V gene: TRBV7-8
J gene: TRBJ2-2
clone size: .
D gene: TRBD2
CDR3 DNA: TGTGCCAGCAGCTCCACGAGCGGGAGGGCCGTCGAGAACACCGGGGAGCTGTTTTTT
CDR3 protein: CASSSTSGRAVENTGELFF

V gene: TRBV19
J gene: TRBJ1-1
clone size: .
D gene: .
CDR3 DNA: TGTGCCAGTAGTATGGGGGGGGGCTCACCTTCTATCCTCACTGAAGCTTTCTTT
CDR3 protein: CASSMGGGSPSILTEAFF

V gene: TRBV1
J gene: TRBJ2-3
clone size: .
D gene: .
CDR3 DNA: TGCACCAGCAGGCAACTCGTAGCGGGAGGTCCAGATACGCAGTATTTT
CDR3 protein: CTSRQLVAGGPDTQYF

V gene: TRBV10-2
J gene: TRBJ1-1
clone size: .
D gene: .
CDR3 DNA: TGCGCCAGCAGTGAGTCAACGGGGGGCGCTTTCTTT
CDR3 protein: CASSESTGGAFF

V gene: TRBV6-2/TRBV6-3
J gene: TRBJ2-1
clone size: .
D gene: .
CDR3 DNA: TGTGCCAGCAGCCGTCTAGGGGGGCAGTTCTTC
CDR3 protein: CASSRLGGQFF

V gene: TRBV5-1
J gene: TRBJ2-3
clone size: .
D gene: TRBD1
CDR3 DNA: TGCGCCAGCAGCGAGGACAGGGGTCTGGATACGCAGTATTTT
CDR3 protein: CASSEDRGLDTQYF

V gene: TRBV15
J gene: TRBJ2-1
clone size: .
D gene: TRBD2
CDR3 DNA: TGTGCCACCAGCAGAGACCCTAGCGGAAACAATGAGCAGTTCTTC
CDR3 protein: CATSRDPSGNNEQFF

V gene: TRBV12-3/TRBV12-4
J gene: TRBJ1-5
clone size: once
D gene: .
CDR3 DNA: TGTGCCAGCACCGGTCCGGGGCAGCCCCAGCATTTT
CDR3 protein: CASTGPGQPQHF

V gene: TRBV12-3/TRBV12-4
J gene: TRBJ1-2
clone size: few
D gene: TRBD1
CDR3 DNA: TGTGCCAGCAGTTCGACGGGACAGGGGAAGGAGGACTTC
CDR3 protein: CASSSTGQGKEDF

V gene: TRBV3-1/TRBV3-2
J gene: TRBJ2-2
clone size: .
D gene: .
CDR3 DNA: TGTGCCAGCAGCCGCCTAGGGAACACCGGGGAGCTGTTTTTT
CDR3 protein: CASSRLGNTGELFF

V gene: TRBV7-7
J gene: TRBJ2-5
clone size: .
D gene: TRBD2
CDR3 DNA: TGTGCCAGCAGCTGGGGACTAGCGGGGGGAAATAACCAAGAGACCCAGTACTTC
CDR3 protein: CASSWGLAGGNNQETQYF

V gene: TRBV28
J gene: TRBJ1-1
clone size: .
D gene: .
CDR3 DNA: TGTGCCAGCAGCCAGGGGTCTGAAGCTTTCTTT
CDR3 protein: CASSQGSEAFF

V gene: TRBV5-1
J gene: TRBJ2-3
clone size: .
D gene: TRBD1
CDR3 DNA: TGCGCCAGCAGCTCGGGACAGAGCACAGATACGCAGTATTTT
CDR3 protein: CASSSGQSTDTQYF

V gene: TRBV12-3/TRBV12-4
J gene: TRBJ1-1
clone size: .
D gene: TRBD1
CDR3 DNA: TGTGCCAGCAGTTTGGACAGGGGCACTGAAGCTTTCTTT
CDR3 protein: CASSLDRGTEAFF

V gene: TRBV10-2
J gene: TRBJ2-1
clone size: .
D gene: TRBD2
CDR3 DNA: TGCGCCAGCAGAACCCCCGGGACTAGCGGCCCAAGGCGGCAGTTCTTC
CDR3 protein: CASRTPGTSGPRRQFF

V gene: TRBV19
J gene: TRBJ2-1
clone size: few
D gene: .
CDR3 DNA: TGTGCCAGTACCATTGACAGGACATCCTACAATGAGCAGTTCTTC
CDR3 protein: CASTIDRTSYNEQFF

V gene: TRBV7-8
J gene: TRBJ2-1
clone size: .
D gene: .
CDR3 DNA: TGTGCCAGCAGCTTATCTGGCAGGCACAATGAGCAGTTCTTC
CDR3 protein: CASSLSGRHNEQFF

V gene: TRBV29-1
J gene: TRBJ2-5
clone size: .
D gene: TRBD2
CDR3 DNA: TGCAGCGTAGCTAGCGGGGGGGCCGGAGAGACCCAGTACTTC
CDR3 protein: CSVASGGAGETQYF

V gene: TRBV6-5
J gene: TRBJ1-5
clone size: .
D gene: TRBD1
CDR3 DNA: TGTGCCAGCAGTCGTGGACAGGGTAAGCCCCAGCATTTT
CDR3 protein: CASSRGQGKPQHF

V gene: TRBV25-1
J gene: TRBJ2-1
clone size: .
D gene: .
CDR3 DNA: TGTGCCAGCAGCGCCCCGAGGATTGAGCAGTTCTTC
CDR3 protein: CASSAPRIEQFF

V gene: TRBV24-1
J gene: TRBJ2-1
clone size: .
D gene: TRBD2
CDR3 DNA: TGTGCCACCAGTGGCCCCCAACTAGCGAGCTCCTACAATGAGCAGTTCTTC
CDR3 protein: CATSGPQLASSYNEQFF

V gene: TRBV29-1
J gene: TRBJ1-2
clone size: .
D gene: .
CDR3 DNA: TGCAGCGCCCGGACAGAATCTAACTATGGCTACACCTTC
CDR3 protein: CSARTESNYGYTF